Below, one TCR beta chain is given with its context. This sample is drawn from a study of blood T cell repertoires in COVID-19. Study-wide background: The United States, Italy and Spain were the sources of the acute and convalescent COVID-19 samples. Sample material is recorded as cDNA or gDNA derived from T cells, B-cell-depleted T cells, or PBMCs.

The V and J ends lost 7 bases and 0 bases, in that order; junction bases with no gene match: 12. In germline, CDR1 is SNHLY, CDR2 FYNNEI. The length of the CDR3 is 17 residues. In the original workflow: Amplifying reference gene primers gave estimates of nucleated cell counts. Produced via immunoSEQ multiplex PCR; TCRdb's table is partial and in-frame only. For V, J and clone size, that table is used; D and trimming come from the DNA. Among approximately 190,000 clones, about nine tenths were seen once, and the ten largest hold around 0.5%. The origin of this receptor is a man aged 50 to 60 with acute or convalescent COVID-19. The sample taken for sequencing was peripheral blood. The J gene is TRBJ2-3, the V gene TRBV2; TRBD1 agrees at 8 bases. As DNA, the CDR3 is TGTGCCAGCAAGAGGCAGGGGGCCAGTGCTAGCACAGATACGCAGTATTTT. This gives the protein CASKRQGASASTDTQYF.